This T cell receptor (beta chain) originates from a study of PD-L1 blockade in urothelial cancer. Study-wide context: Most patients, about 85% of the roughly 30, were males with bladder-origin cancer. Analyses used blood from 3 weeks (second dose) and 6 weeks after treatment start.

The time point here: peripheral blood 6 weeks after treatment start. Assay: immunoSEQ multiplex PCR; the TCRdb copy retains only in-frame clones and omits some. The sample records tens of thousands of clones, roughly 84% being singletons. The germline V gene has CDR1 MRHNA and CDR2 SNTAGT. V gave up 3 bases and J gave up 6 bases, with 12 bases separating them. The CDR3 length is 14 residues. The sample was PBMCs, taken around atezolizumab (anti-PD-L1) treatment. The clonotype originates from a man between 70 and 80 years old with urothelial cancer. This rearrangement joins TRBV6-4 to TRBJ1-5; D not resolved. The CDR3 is CASSETHSGQPQHF. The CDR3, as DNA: TGTGCCAGCAGTGAAACCCACTCGGGTCAGCCCCAGCATTTT.